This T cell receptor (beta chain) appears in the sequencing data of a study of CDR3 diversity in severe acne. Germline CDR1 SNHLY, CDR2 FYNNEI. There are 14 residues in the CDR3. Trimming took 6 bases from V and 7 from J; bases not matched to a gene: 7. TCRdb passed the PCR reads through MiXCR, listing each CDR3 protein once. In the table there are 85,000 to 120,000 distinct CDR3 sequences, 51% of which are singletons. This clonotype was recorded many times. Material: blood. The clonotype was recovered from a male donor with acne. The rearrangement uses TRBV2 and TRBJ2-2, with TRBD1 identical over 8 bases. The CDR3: CASRVDRDGGELFF. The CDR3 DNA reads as TGTGCCAGCAGGGTGGACAGGGACGGCGGGGAGCTGTTTTTT.